This T cell receptor (beta chain) was captured by sequencing in a study of graft-versus-host responses after intestinal transplantation. Study background: Anti-thymocyte globulin was used for induction in all recipients, who then took tacrolimus and steroids for approximately three years.

Study conclusions and caveats: GvH clones were found in recipient marrow; some appeared first in ileum or blood. High graft-versus-host to host-versus-graft clonal ratios were seen in allografts of patients with graft-donor T cell macrochimerism.

As for this clone: Its antigen is not identified.

This table comes from immunoSEQ multiplex PCR, and its TCRdb copy is limited to in-frame clones, with some not included. The sample holds under 90,000 clones, about 90% seen once. The CDR3 covers 14 residues. V was cut by 10 bases and J by 3 bases, with 19 bases left in between. Germline values: CDR1 SNHLY, CDR2 FYNNEI. This chain connects TRBV2 to TRBJ2-7; perhaps TRBD1 as D (6 bases). The sequenced sample was PBMCs, obtained 98 days after intestinal transplantation. The TCR originated in a human patient who received an intestinal transplant, so some T cells may come from the graft donor. CDR3 DNA sequence: TGTGCCACCCTTCAGCCATCAGGGGACTACGAGCAGTACTTC. Translated: CATLQPSGDYEQYF.